These 13 T cell receptor beta chains originate from one sample sequenced in a study of blood T cell repertoires in COVID-19. Profiling relied on immunoSEQ multiplex PCR, and the TCRdb table lists in-frame clones only, not all of them. The sample holds 70,000 to 75,000 clones, roughly 83% seen once. Sequencing input: peripheral blood. The receptors were gathered from a man between 65 and 80 years old with acute or convalescent COVID-19.

V is TRBV12-3 or TRBV12-4 and J is TRBJ2-7; D may be TRBD1 (6 bases). V was clipped by 5 bases and J by 4 bases, with 12 bases between them. CDR3 size: 13 residues. CDR3 nucleotide sequence: TGTGCCAGCAGTCCCCCAGGGGTTTACGAGCAGTACTTC. Translated: CASSPPGVYEQYF.

The genes are TRBV27 and TRBJ2-7, with D tentatively TRBD2 (6 bases). CDR3 size: 16 residues. Trimming shortened V by 5 bases and J by 2 bases, and 19 bases separated the two germline ends. CDR1 and CDR2 from the germline V gene are MNHEY and SMNVEV (reference sequence). CDR3 loop: CASSRHGGGSPYEQYF. CDR3 in DNA: TGTGCCAGCAGTCGGCACGGAGGAGGGTCCCCCTACGAGCAGTACTTC.

This clone was found a few times. V usage is TRBV19 and J usage is TRBJ1-2, with 9 nucleotides matching TRBD1. Per germline, CDR1 LNHDA and CDR2 SQIVND (reference sequence). The CDR3 extends over 17 amino acids. Trimming took 3 bases from V and 3 from J; bases not matched to a gene: 11. CDR3 amino acids: CASSMGQGKKFHYGYTF. CDR3 DNA sequence: TGTGCCAGTAGTATGGGACAGGGTAAAAAATTTCACTATGGCTACACCTTC.

The chain is built from TRBV3-1 (or the pseudogene TRBV3-2) and TRBJ2-2; 8 nucleotides line up with TRBD2. Germline-derived CDR1 and CDR2 are LGHDT and YNNKEL (reference sequence). The trim removed 5 bases at V and 6 bases at J, leaving 5 bases unmatched. This CDR3 comprises 14 residues. The CDR3 region has the DNA TGTGCCAGCAGCAGGACTAGCAGGGCCGGGGAGCTGTTTTTT. Its translation is CASSRTSRAGELFF.

This clone was observed once. This chain uses TRBV7-9 with TRBJ2-7; 8 positions agree with TRBD1. J gave up 1 base and V 5 bases, and 10 bases lay outside the gene matches. CDR3 length: 16 residues. In germline, CDR1 is SEHNR, CDR2 FQNEAQ (reference sequence). The CDR3 DNA reads TGTGCCAGCAGCGTTGCCAGGGGGCTCTTATCCTACGAGCAGTACTTC. This encodes CASSVARGLLSYEQYF.

This clone was observed a few times. This rearrangement joins TRBV2 to TRBJ2-2; possibly TRBD2 for D (5 bases). V dropped 4 bases and J dropped 7 bases, with 10 bases sitting between them. The CDR3 length is 13 residues. Germline V CDR1 and CDR2: SNHLY, FYNNEI. The CDR3 loop is CASSGGIGGELFF. DNA for the CDR3: TGTGCCAGCAGTGGAGGGATCGGCGGGGAGCTGTTTTTT.

Regarding this clone: This CDR3 is also generated by other DNA sequences in the sample. This chain connects TRBV18 to TRBJ1-2; no firm D call. Looked up from germline, CDR1 is KGHSH and CDR2 is LQKENI. The V gene lost 1 base and the J gene lost 6 bases, with 15 bases spanning the gap. CDR3 length: 15 amino acids. The DNA of the CDR3 is TGTGCCAGCTCACCACGAAAAGCGGCCGTCGATGGCTACACCTTC. Translated: CASSPRKAAVDGYTF.

The chain uses TRBV28 and TRBJ1-2; 7 nucleotides match TRBD1. This CDR3 contains 13 residues. The V gene end was trimmed by 5 bases and the J gene end by 4 bases; junction bases not matched to a gene: 4. CDR1 and CDR2 (germline): MDHEN, SYDVKM. In DNA, the CDR3 is TGTGCCAGCAGTCTAAACAGGGGCTATGGCTACACCTTC. Protein sequence: CASSLNRGYGYTF.

The rearrangement uses TRBV2 and TRBJ1-2; 10 bases are a match to TRBD1. The V gene's germline CDR1 is SNHLY and CDR2 FYNNEI. V shed 5 bases, J shed 0 bases, and the junction held 6 bases outside the gene matches. This CDR3 contains 16 residues. DNA for the CDR3: TGTGCCAGCAGTCCCGGGACAGGGGAGGCTAACTATGGCTACACCTTC. Protein sequence: CASSPGTGEANYGYTF.

The rearrangement joins TRBV15 to TRBJ1-1, with a weak D call TRBD1 (6 bases). Trimming pared 3 bases from V and 1 base from J, leaving 12 bases between. Germline V gene sequence: CDR1 LNHNV, CDR2 YYDKDF (reference sequence). This CDR3 comprises 15 residues. The chain's CDR3 is CATSSAPGENTEAFF. The CDR3 DNA sequence: TGTGCCACCAGCAGCGCCCCAGGGGAGAACACTGAAGCTTTCTTT.

The chain recombines TRBV3-1 (or the pseudogene TRBV3-2) with TRBJ2-4, with D possibly TRBD2 on 6 matching bases. Germline V gene data show CDR1 as LGHDT and CDR2 as YNNKEL (reference sequence). This CDR3 spans 13 amino acids. Between the trimmed V and J ends, which lost 3 bases and 5 bases, there was a span of 8 bases. CDR3 residues: CASSQGGENIQYF. The CDR3 DNA sequence: TGTGCCAGCAGCCAGGGGGGAGAAAACATTCAGTACTTC.

This chain uses TRBV2 with TRBJ1-5; tentative D call: TRBD1 (6 bases). Germline V CDR1 and CDR2: SNHLY, FYNNEI. The CDR3 length is 15 residues. With 6 bases removed from V and 6 bases from J, the gap between germline ends came to 18 bases. CDR3 in DNA: TGTGCCAGCAGCCCCACAGGGACCCACGGTCAGCCCCAGCATTTT. This gives the protein CASSPTGTHGQPQHF.

As concerns this clone: Here the CDR3 omits its conserved ending phenylalanine or tryptophan, so a read error is the likely source. The DNA is omitted, as the CDR3 cannot be located on it reliably, and the CDR3 follows TCRdb's listing. The chain couples TRBV19 to TRBJ1-2; TRBD1, the D gene given by the table, was not confirmed from the DNA. Germline loops: CDR1 LNHDA, CDR2 SQIVND (reference sequence). 8 amino acids form the CDR3, both terminal residues included. Here the CDR3 reads CASIGDRS.